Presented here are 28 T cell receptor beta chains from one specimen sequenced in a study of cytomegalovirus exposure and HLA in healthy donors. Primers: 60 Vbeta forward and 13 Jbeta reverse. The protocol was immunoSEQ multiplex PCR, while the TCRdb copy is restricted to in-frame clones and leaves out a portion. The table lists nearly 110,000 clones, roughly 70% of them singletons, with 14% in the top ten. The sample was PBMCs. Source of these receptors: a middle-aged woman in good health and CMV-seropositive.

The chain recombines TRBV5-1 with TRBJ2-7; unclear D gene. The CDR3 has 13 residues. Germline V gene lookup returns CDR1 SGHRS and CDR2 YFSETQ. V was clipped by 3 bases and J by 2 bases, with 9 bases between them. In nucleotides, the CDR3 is TGCGCCAGCAGCTCCCCCCCCACCTACGAGCAGTACTTC. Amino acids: CASSSPPTYEQYF. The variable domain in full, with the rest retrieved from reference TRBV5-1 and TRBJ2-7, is KAGVTQTPRYLIKTRGQQVTLSCSPISGHRSVSWYQQTPGQGLQFLFEYFSETQRNKGNFPGRFSGRQFSNSRSEMNVSTLELGDSALYLCASSSPPTYEQYFGPGTRLTVT.

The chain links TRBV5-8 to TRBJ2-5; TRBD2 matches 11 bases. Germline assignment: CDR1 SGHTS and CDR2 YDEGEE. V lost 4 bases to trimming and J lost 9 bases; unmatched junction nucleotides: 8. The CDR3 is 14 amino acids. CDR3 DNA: TGTGCCAGCAGCCCGCGACTAGCGGGGAGGGCCCAGTACTTC. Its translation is CASSPRLAGRAQYF.

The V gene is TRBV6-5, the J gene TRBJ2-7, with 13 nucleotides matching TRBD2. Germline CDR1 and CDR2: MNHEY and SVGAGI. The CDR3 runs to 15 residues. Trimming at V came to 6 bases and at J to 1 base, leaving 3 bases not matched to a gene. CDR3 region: CASRRGLAGSYEQYF. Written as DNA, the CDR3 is TGTGCCAGCAGGCGGGGACTAGCGGGATCCTACGAGCAGTACTTC.

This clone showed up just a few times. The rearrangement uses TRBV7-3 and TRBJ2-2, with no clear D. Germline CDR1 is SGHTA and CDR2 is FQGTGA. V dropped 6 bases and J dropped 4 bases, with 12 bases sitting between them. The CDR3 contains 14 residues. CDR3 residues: CASRPWHTTGELFF. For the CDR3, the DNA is TGTGCCAGCAGACCCTGGCATACCACCGGGGAGCTGTTTTTT.

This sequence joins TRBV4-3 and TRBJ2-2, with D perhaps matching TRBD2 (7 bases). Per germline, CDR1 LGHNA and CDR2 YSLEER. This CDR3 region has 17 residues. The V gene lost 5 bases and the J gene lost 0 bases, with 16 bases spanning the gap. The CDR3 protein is CASSFTWGGPNTGELFF. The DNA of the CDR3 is TGCGCCAGCAGCTTTACCTGGGGGGGCCCGAACACCGGGGAGCTGTTTTTT.

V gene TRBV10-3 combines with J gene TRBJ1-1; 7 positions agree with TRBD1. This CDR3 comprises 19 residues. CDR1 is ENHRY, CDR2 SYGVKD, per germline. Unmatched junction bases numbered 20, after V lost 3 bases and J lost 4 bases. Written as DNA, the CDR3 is TGTGCCATCAGTGACCCCCTCGGGACAGTGAATGGGGTCGGCACTGAAGCTTTCTTT. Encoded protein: CAISDPLGTVNGVGTEAFF.

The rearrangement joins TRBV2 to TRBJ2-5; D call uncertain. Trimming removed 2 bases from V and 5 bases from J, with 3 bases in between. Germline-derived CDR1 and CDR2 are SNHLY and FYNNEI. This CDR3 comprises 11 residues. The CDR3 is CASSEPETQYF. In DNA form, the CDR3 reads TGTGCCAGCAGTGAACCGGAGACCCAGTACTTC.

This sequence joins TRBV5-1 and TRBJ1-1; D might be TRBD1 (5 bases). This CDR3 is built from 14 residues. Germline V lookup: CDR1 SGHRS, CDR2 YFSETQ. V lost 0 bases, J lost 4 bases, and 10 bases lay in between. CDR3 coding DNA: TGCGCCAGCAGCTTGGAATGGGGGGTCACTGAAGCTTTCTTT. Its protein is CASSLEWGVTEAFF.

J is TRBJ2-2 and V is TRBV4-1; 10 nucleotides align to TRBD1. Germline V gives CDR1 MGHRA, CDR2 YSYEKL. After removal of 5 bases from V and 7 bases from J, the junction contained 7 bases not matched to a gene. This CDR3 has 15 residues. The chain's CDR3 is CASSSRQGAGGELFF. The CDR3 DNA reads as TGCGCCAGCAGCTCGAGACAGGGGGCAGGCGGGGAGCTGTTTTTT.

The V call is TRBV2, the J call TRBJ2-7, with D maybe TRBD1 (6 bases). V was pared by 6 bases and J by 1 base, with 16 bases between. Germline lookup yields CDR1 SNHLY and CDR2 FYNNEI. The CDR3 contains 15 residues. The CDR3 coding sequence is TGTGCCAGCAGCCTCAGGGGCAGTTTATCCTACGAGCAGTACTTC. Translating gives CASSLRGSLSYEQYF.

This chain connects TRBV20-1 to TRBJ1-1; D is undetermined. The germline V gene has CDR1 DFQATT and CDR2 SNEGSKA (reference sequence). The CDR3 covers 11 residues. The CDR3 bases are TGCAAAGTGGGCAGTAACACTGAAGCTTTCTTT. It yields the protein CKVGSNTEAFF.

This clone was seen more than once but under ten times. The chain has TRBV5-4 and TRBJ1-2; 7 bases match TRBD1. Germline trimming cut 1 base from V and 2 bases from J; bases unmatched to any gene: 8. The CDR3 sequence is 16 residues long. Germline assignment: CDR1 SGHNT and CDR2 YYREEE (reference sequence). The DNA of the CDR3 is TGTGCCAGCAGCTTGCCCCAGAGGGACAGAAACTATGGCTACACCTTC. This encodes CASSLPQRDRNYGYTF.

The DNA for the CDR3 is TGCGCCAGCTATAATACAGGAGCCTATGGCTACACCTTC. Translated, it gives CASYNTGAYGYTF. The chain employs TRBV10-1 and TRBJ1-2, with TRBD1 as a possible D gene (5 bases). In germline, CDR1 is WNHNN, CDR2 SYGVQD (reference sequence). The length of the CDR3 is 13 residues. Trimming removed 8 bases at V and 4 bases at J, with 14 bases between.

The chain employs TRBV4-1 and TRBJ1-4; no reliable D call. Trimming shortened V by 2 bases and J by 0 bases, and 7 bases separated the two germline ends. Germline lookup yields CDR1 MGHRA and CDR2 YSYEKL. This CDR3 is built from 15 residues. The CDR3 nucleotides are TGCGCCAGCAGCCAATCCTTTGCAACTAATGAAAAACTGTTTTTT. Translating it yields CASSQSFATNEKLFF.

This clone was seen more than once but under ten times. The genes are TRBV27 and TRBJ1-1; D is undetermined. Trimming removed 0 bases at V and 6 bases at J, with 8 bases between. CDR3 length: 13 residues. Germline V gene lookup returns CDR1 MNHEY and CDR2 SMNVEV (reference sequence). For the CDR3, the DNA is TGTGCCAGCAGTTTATCGATCCGGTCTGAAGCTTTCTTT. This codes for CASSLSIRSEAFF.

The CDR3 region has the DNA TGTGCCATCAGCCAAGCGGGGGAGGATACGCAGTATTTT. Protein: CAISQAGEDTQYF. V is TRBV10-3 and J is TRBJ2-3, with TRBD2 matching 8 bases. The junction had 5 bases not matched to a gene; V was cut back by 6 bases and J by 6 bases. Germline CDR1 and CDR2: ENHRY and SYGVKD. This CDR3 spans 13 amino acids.

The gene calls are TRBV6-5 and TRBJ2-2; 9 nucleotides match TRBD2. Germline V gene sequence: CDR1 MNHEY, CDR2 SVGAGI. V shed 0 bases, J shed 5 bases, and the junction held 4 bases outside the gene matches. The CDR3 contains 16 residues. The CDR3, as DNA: TGTGCCAGCAGTTACTCACCGGGACTAGCAACCGGGGAGCTGTTTTTT. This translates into CASSYSPGLATGELFF.

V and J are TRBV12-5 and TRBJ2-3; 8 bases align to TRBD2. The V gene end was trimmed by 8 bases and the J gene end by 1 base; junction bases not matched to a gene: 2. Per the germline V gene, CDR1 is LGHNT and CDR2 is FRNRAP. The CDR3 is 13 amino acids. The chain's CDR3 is CASREGGTDTQYF. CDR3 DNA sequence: TGTGCTAGTCGGGAGGGGGGCACAGATACGCAGTATTTT. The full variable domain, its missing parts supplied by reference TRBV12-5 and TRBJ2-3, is DARVTQTPRHKVTEMGQEVTMRCQPILGHNTVFWYRQTMMQGLELLAYFRNRAPLDDSGMPKDRFSAEMPDATLATLKIQPSEPRDSAVYFCASREGGTDTQYFGPGTRLTVL.

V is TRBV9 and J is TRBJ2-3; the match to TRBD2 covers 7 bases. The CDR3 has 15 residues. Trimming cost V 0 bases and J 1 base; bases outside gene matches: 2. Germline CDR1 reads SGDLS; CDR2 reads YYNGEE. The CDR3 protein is CASSVVSGGTDTQYF. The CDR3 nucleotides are TGTGCCAGCAGCGTAGTCAGCGGGGGCACAGATACGCAGTATTTT.

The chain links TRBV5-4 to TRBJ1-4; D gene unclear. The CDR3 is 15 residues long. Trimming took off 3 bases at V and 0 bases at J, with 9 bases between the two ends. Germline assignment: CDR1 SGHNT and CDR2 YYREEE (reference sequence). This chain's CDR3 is CASSSDIATNEKLFF. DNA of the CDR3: TGTGCCAGCAGCTCTGACATCGCAACTAATGAAAAACTGTTTTTT.

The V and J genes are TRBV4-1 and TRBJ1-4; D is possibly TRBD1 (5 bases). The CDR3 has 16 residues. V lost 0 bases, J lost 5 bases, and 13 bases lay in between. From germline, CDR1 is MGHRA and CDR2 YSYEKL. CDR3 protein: CASSQEGGTGNEKLFF. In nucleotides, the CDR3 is TGCGCCAGCAGCCAAGAGGGCGGGACTGGGAATGAAAAACTGTTTTTT.

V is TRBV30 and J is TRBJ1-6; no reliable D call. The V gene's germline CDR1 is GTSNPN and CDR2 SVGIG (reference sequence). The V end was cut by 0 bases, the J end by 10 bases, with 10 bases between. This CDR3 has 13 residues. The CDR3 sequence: CAWSVERVSPLHF. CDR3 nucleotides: TGTGCCTGGAGTGTGGAGCGAGTCTCACCCCTCCACTTT.

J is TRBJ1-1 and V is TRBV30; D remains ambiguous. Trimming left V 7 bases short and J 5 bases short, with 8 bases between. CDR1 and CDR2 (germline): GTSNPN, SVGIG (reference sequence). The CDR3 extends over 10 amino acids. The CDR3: CASTRTEAFF. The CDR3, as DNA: TGTGCCTCCACGAGGACTGAAGCTTTCTTT.

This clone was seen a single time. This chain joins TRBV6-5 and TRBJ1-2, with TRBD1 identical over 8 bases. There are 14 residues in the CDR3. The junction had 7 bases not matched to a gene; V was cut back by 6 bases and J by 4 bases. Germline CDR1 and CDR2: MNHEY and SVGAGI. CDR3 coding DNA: TGTGCCAGCAGAGCTCCAGGGGGCCTCTATGGCTACACCTTC. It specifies CASRAPGGLYGYTF.

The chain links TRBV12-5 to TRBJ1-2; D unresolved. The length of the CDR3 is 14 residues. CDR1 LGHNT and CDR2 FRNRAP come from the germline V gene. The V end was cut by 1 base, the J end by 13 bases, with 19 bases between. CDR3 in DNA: TGTGCTAGTGGTTTGGGCGGGCAGCGAAATGTCTGCACCTTC. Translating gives CASGLGGQRNVCTF.

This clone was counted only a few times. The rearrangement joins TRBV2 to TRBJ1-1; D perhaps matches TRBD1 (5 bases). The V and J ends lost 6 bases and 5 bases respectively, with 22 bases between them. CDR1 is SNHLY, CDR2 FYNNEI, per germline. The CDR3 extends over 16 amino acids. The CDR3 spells CASSETTLIRQTEAFF. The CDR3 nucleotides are TGTGCCAGCAGCGAGACCACCCTAATTAGACAGACTGAAGCTTTCTTT.

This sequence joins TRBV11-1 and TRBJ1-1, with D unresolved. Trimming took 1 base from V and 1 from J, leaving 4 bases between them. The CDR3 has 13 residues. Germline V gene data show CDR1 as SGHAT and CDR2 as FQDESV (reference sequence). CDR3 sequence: CASSLGPNTEAFF. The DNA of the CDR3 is TGTGCCAGCAGCTTAGGGCCGAACACTGAAGCTTTCTTT. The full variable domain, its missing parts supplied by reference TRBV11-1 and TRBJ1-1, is EAEVAQSPRYKITEKSQAVAFWCDPISGHATLYWYRQILGQGPELLVQFQDESVVDDSQLPKDRFSAERLKGVDSTLKIQPAELGDSAMYLCASSLGPNTEAFFGQGTRLTVV.

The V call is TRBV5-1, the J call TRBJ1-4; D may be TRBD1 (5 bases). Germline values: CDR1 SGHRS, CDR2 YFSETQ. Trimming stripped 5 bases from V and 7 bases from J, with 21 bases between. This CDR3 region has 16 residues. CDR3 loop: CASRSQATDLFEKLFF. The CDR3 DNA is TGCGCCAGCAGATCCCAAGCGACAGATCTCTTTGAAAAACTGTTTTTT.